These 28 T cell receptor beta chains were sequenced from one sample in a study of regulatory T cells in long-lasting Graves disease. For TCR beta, libraries came from iRepertoire HTBI primers and Arm-PCR of CDR3 regions. TCRdb called the multiplex PCR reads again in MiXCR, with one record for every CDR3 protein. The sample lists 510,000 or so distinct CDR3 sequences, approximately 12% occurring once. Time point described: newly diagnosed GD, antithyroid drugs for less than 3 months. PBMCs were the source of the RNA used for TCR sequencing. The same sample was also studied in work on T cells in Graves' hyperthyroidism and ophthalmopathy.

The sample here was peripheral blood mononuclear cells (PBMCs), taken at new diagnosis, from a patient treated with antithyroid drugs. The receptors shown here come from a young woman with Graves disease.

This clonotype was counted many times. The V gene is TRBV7-8, the J gene TRBJ2-3; D is perhaps TRBD2 (6 bases). Trimming cost V 5 bases and J 0 bases, with 15 bases left between them. CDR3 length equals 16 residues. Germline values: CDR1 SGHVS, CDR2 FQNEAQ. The CDR3 DNA follows: TGTGCCAGCAGCACTCCGGGCGGGATAAGCACAGATACGCAGTATTTT. Protein product: CASSTPGGISTDTQYF. Combining the CDR3 with reference TRBV7-8 and TRBJ2-3 gives the whole variable domain GAGVSQSPRYKVAKRGQDVALRCDPISGHVSLFWYQQALGQGPEFLTYFQNEAQLDKSGLPSDRFFAERPEGSVSTLKIQRTQQEDSAVYLCASSTPGGISTDTQYFGPGTRLTVL.

As to this clonotype: A far larger clone is a single base away, which makes a read error likely. The chain is built from TRBV27 and TRBJ2-1, with TRBD1 identical over 9 bases. The CDR3 has 15 amino acids. Germline assignment: CDR1 MNHEY and CDR2 SMNVEV (reference sequence). V dropped 5 bases and J dropped 10; count of bases not matched to a gene: 12. The CDR3 region has the DNA TGTGCCAGCAGTCCCTTGGGGGACAGGGTCTACGAGCAGTTCTTC. Its protein is CASSPLGDRVYEQFF.

The table lists this clonotype with a few counts. V gene TRBV12-3 or TRBV12-4 combines with J gene TRBJ1-5, with TRBD1 as a possible D gene (5 bases). There are 16 residues in the CDR3. V was clipped by 6 bases and J by 2 bases, with 17 bases between them. The CDR3 sequence: CASSLPGVGGNQPQHF. CDR3 bases: TGTGCCAGCAGCTTACCGGGGGTTGGGGGCAATCAGCCCCAGCATTTT.

This clonotype showed up many times. The CDR3 loop is CTASEGGAANEAFF. The CDR3 DNA reads TGCACCGCATCCGAAGGCGGGGCAGCCAATGAAGCTTTCTTT. This chain uses TRBV29-1 with TRBJ1-1; a weak D match, TRBD1 (5 bases). The CDR3 totals 14 residues. Germline V gene sequence: CDR1 SQVTM, CDR2 ANQGSEA.

The sample holds a few counts of this clonotype. V is TRBV20-1 and J is TRBJ2-5, with no clear D. CDR1 and CDR2 from the germline V gene are DFQATT and SNEGSKA (reference sequence). The CDR3 has 10 residues. The ends were cut back, 4 bases at V and 5 bases at J, with 5 bases in the middle. This CDR3 is CSAKQETQYF. In nucleotides, the CDR3 is TGCAGTGCTAAGCAGGAGACCCAGTACTTC.

This clonotype was recorded a few times. Given a much more abundant clone one base away, this may be a read error. The DNA of the CDR3 is TGCAGTGCTAAACTAGCGGGAAAGTATGAGCAGTACTTC. Translation: CSAKLAGKYEQYF. The chain joins TRBV20-1 to TRBJ2-5; 10 bases map to TRBD2. CDR1 is DFQATT, CDR2 SNEGSKA, per germline (reference sequence). V gave up 4 bases and J gave up 11 bases; unmatched junction bases: 10. This CDR3 spans 13 amino acids.

V is TRBV25-1 and J is TRBJ1-1, with D hard to call. Trimming stripped 6 bases from V and 0 bases from J, with 11 bases between. The CDR3 sequence is 14 residues long. Looked up from germline, CDR1 is MGHDK and CDR2 is SYGVNS. The CDR3 coding sequence is TGTGCCAGCAGGCGAGGGCACATGAACACTGAAGCTTTCTTT. Encoded protein: CASRRGHMNTEAFF.

There are many counts of this clonotype. The chain carries TRBV28 and TRBJ1-2; D is unresolved. Germline-derived CDR1 and CDR2 are MDHEN and SYDVKM. The CDR3 is 14 amino acids. V shed 5 bases and J shed 4 bases, with 14 bases lying between them. CDR3 nucleotide sequence: TGTGCCAGCAGTCGTCGTGGGCTTCGCTATGGCTACACCTTC. Protein: CASSRRGLRYGYTF.

This clonotype was picked up many times. This chain connects TRBV6-5 to TRBJ2-7; D ambiguous. The CDR3 sequence is 15 residues long. Germline loops: CDR1 MNHEY, CDR2 SVGAGI. V was pared by 0 bases and J by 3 bases, with 12 bases between. This chain's CDR3 is CASSYSPPNLYEQYF. CDR3 sequence (DNA): TGTGCCAGCAGTTACTCGCCACCTAATCTCTACGAGCAGTACTTC.

The chain combines TRBV12-3 or TRBV12-4 with TRBJ1-5; 9 positions agree with TRBD1. The CDR3 runs 14 residues. The J segment lost 7 bases and the V segment lost 5 bases, leaving 6 bases of the junction unmatched. CDR3 sequence: CASSPGTGRQPQHF. CDR3 nucleotides: TGTGCCAGCAGTCCCGGGACAGGGAGGCAGCCCCAGCATTTT.

The rearrangement joins TRBV6-5 to TRBJ2-1; D is unclear. This CDR3 comprises 15 residues. Trimming removed 8 bases at V and 4 bases at J, with 18 bases between. CDR1 is MNHEY and CDR2 is SVGAGI in the germline V gene. DNA for the CDR3: TGTGCCAGCGGTTCTAGTGGGAATTCGTACAATGAGCAGTTCTTC. As protein: CASGSSGNSYNEQFF.

This clonotype was picked up many times. The chain links TRBV19 to TRBJ1-6; TRBD1 aligns across 8 bases. Germline CDR1 LNHDA, CDR2 SQIVND (reference sequence). V dropped 4 bases and J dropped 7; count of bases not matched to a gene: 3. This CDR3 is built from 14 residues. CDR3 sequence: CASSNRDRNSPLHF. DNA of the CDR3: TGTGCCAGTAGTAACCGGGACAGGAATTCACCCCTCCACTTT.

This clonotype was observed a few times. The chain combines TRBV15 with TRBJ2-7; D gene ambiguous. This CDR3 has 13 residues. Germline V gene data show CDR1 as LNHNV and CDR2 as YYDKDF (reference sequence). V was cut by 3 bases and J by 1 base, with 7 bases left in between. The CDR3 region has the DNA TGTGCCACCAGCAGGCCACCTTCCTACGAGCAGTACTTC. It specifies CATSRPPSYEQYF.

This clonotype has ten or more counts. The V call is TRBV19, the J call TRBJ1-3; no clear D. This CDR3 has 14 residues. Trimming took off 6 bases at V and 0 bases at J, with 9 bases between the two ends. CDR1 and CDR2 from the germline V gene are LNHDA and SQIVND (reference sequence). This CDR3 is CASRDRSSGNTIYF. CDR3 sequence (DNA): TGTGCCAGTAGAGACCGAAGCTCTGGAAACACCATATATTTT.

This clonotype has ten or more counts. This chain connects TRBV6-2 or TRBV6-3 to TRBJ1-5; D is ambiguous. The CDR3 runs to 13 residues. CDR1 is MNHEY and CDR2 is SVGEGT in the germline V gene. V dropped 2 bases and J dropped 4 bases, with 6 bases sitting between them. This CDR3 is CASSYGWNQPQHF. As DNA, the CDR3 is TGTGCCAGCAGTTACGGGTGGAATCAGCCCCAGCATTTT.

V and J are TRBV7-9 and TRBJ1-1, with a weak D call TRBD1 (5 bases). The CDR3 extends over 16 amino acids. Germline V gives CDR1 SEHNR, CDR2 FQNEAQ (reference sequence). With 5 bases removed from V and 0 bases from J, the gap between germline ends came to 16 bases. DNA for the CDR3: TGTGCCAGCAGCACCGACAGAGCGACCATGAACACTGAAGCTTTCTTT. Its translation: CASSTDRATMNTEAFF. The whole variable domain, remainder taken from reference TRBV7-9 and TRBJ1-1, is DTGVSQNPRHKITKRGQNVTFRCDPISEHNRLYWYRQTLGQGPEFLTYFQNEAQLEKSRLLSDRFSAERPKGSFSTLEIQRTEQGDSAMYLCASSTDRATMNTEAFFGQGTRLTVV.

This chain joins TRBV12-3 or TRBV12-4 and TRBJ1-5, with D unclear. V was shortened by 1 base and J by 16 bases, with 17 bases between the two germline ends. The CDR3 length is 13 residues. CDR3 DNA sequence: TGTGCCAGCAGTTTAGGCCAGGAGTATCAGCCCCATTTT. This gives the protein CASSLGQEYQPHF.

In regard to this clonotype: The junction does not match germline at one end; this may be a read error. This sequence joins TRBV6-2 or TRBV6-3 and TRBJ2-5, with D tentatively TRBD1 (6 bases). The CDR3 is 13 amino acids. Germline V gives CDR1 MNHEY, CDR2 SVGEGT. DNA of the CDR3: TGTGCCAGCAGAACCGGGACAAAAGAGACCCAGCACTTC. It translates to CASRTGTKETQHF.

The gene calls are TRBV6-2 or TRBV6-3 and TRBJ1-1, with D possibly being TRBD1 (6 bases). This CDR3 has 12 residues. V was pared by 7 bases and J by 12 bases, with 18 bases between. Germline values: CDR1 MNHEY, CDR2 SVGEGT. This CDR3 reads CASTPGGGWSFF. In DNA, the CDR3 is TGTGCCAGCACCCCGGGCGGGGGCTGGTCTTTCTTT.

This clonotype was seen many times. J is TRBJ2-7 and V is TRBV20-1; the match to TRBD2 covers 10 bases. With 0 bases clipped from V and 4 bases from J, the junction kept 15 bases outside the gene matches. Germline CDR1 and CDR2: DFQATT and SNEGSKA (reference sequence). The CDR3 has 18 amino acids. This CDR3 reads CSARDPPGLAGVGYEQYF. The CDR3 nucleotides are TGCAGTGCTAGAGATCCCCCGGGCCTAGCGGGAGTCGGGTACGAGCAGTACTTC.

In its sample, this clonotype was seen many times. V and J are TRBV9 and TRBJ2-7; the match to TRBD2 covers 13 bases. J lost 3 bases, V lost 4 bases, and 7 bases had no gene match. The germline gives CDR1 SGDLS, CDR2 YYNGEE. This CDR3 comprises 16 residues. The CDR3 nucleotides are TGTGCCAGCAGCCCCGGGACTAGCGGGATAAACTACGAGCAGTACTTC. As protein: CASSPGTSGINYEQYF. Complete variable domain (other parts from reference TRBV9 and TRBJ2-7): DSGVTQTPKHLITATGQRVTLRCSPRSGDLSVYWYQQSLDQGLQFLIQYYNGEERAKGNILERFSAQQFPDLHSELNLSSLELGDSALYFCASSPGTSGINYEQYFGPGTRLTVT.

The table lists this clonotype with many counts. The CDR3 here is CAWTGTGFGYTF. The CDR3 DNA reads TGTGCCTGGACCGGGACAGGGTTTGGCTACACCTTC. J is TRBJ1-2 and V is TRBV30; 9 positions agree with TRBD1. The germline V gene has CDR1 GTSNPN and CDR2 SVGIG (reference sequence). CDR3 size: 12 residues. The V segment lost 4 bases and the J segment 7 bases; nucleotides outside the gene matches: 4. Based on the CDR3 plus reference TRBV30 and TRBJ1-2, the full variable domain is SQTIHQWPATLVQPVGSPLSLECTVEGTSNPNLYWYRQAAGRGLQLLFYSVGIGQISSEVPQNLSASRPQDRQFILSSKKLLLSDSGFYLCAWTGTGFGYTFGSGTRLTVV.

This chain uses TRBV18 with TRBJ2-2; D possibly uses TRBD1 or TRBD2 (6 bases each). This CDR3 comprises 17 residues. The V gene's germline CDR1 is KGHSH and CDR2 LQKENI. The V end was cut by 3 bases, the J end by 3 bases, with 17 bases between. DNA of the CDR3: TGTGCCAGCTCACCGCCGACGGGGGCTGTAGACACCGGGGAGCTGTTTTTT. Residues: CASSPPTGAVDTGELFF.

In its sample, this clonotype was seen a few times. The junction departs from germline at one end; a sequencing error may be responsible. This chain joins TRBV18 and TRBJ2-1; 9 nucleotides match TRBD2. The length of the CDR3 is 15 residues. In germline, CDR1 is KGHSH, CDR2 LQKENI. This CDR3 reads CASSPPSGTYNEQFF. CDR3 DNA sequence: TGTGCCAGCTCTCCACCTAGCGGGACCTACAATGAGCAGTTCTTC.

This clonotype was recorded at least ten times. The rearrangement joins TRBV7-3 to TRBJ1-1; a weak D match, TRBD1 (5 bases). The V and J ends lost 0 bases and 5 bases respectively, with 10 bases between them. The CDR3 spans 14 residues. Germline CDR1 reads SGHTA; CDR2 reads FQGTGA. Here the CDR3 DNA reads TGTGCCAGCAGCTTAACGCGGGGGTTGACTGAAGCTTTCTTT. It specifies CASSLTRGLTEAFF.

This clonotype came up many times. This sequence joins TRBV27 and TRBJ2-7; D call uncertain. Germline V gives CDR1 MNHEY, CDR2 SMNVEV (reference sequence). This CDR3 spans 13 amino acids. V shed 0 bases and J shed 3 bases, with 6 bases lying between them. The CDR3 reads CASSLSSNYEQYF. Here the CDR3 DNA reads TGTGCCAGCAGTTTATCGTCCAACTACGAGCAGTACTTC.

V usage is TRBV4-1 and J usage is TRBJ2-2, with D possibly being TRBD1 or TRBD2 (5 bases each). The CDR3 contains 18 residues. Germline CDR1 is MGHRA and CDR2 is YSYEKL. V was pared by 8 bases and J by 0 bases, with 22 bases between. The CDR3 DNA follows: TGCGCCAGCTCACCTCGGGGCAGTCCCCAGGCGAACACCGGGGAGCTGTTTTTT. Amino acid sequence: CASSPRGSPQANTGELFF.

This clonotype has a count of ten or more. The V gene is TRBV20-1, the J gene TRBJ2-1; tentatively, D is TRBD2 (6 bases). The CDR3 is 13 amino acids. The germline V and J ends were trimmed by 6 bases and 2 bases, with 11 bases remaining between them. From germline, CDR1 is DFQATT and CDR2 SNEGSKA (reference sequence). CDR3 loop: CSASGGTYNEQFF. The CDR3 nucleotides are TGCAGTGCCTCCGGGGGTACCTACAATGAGCAGTTCTTC.